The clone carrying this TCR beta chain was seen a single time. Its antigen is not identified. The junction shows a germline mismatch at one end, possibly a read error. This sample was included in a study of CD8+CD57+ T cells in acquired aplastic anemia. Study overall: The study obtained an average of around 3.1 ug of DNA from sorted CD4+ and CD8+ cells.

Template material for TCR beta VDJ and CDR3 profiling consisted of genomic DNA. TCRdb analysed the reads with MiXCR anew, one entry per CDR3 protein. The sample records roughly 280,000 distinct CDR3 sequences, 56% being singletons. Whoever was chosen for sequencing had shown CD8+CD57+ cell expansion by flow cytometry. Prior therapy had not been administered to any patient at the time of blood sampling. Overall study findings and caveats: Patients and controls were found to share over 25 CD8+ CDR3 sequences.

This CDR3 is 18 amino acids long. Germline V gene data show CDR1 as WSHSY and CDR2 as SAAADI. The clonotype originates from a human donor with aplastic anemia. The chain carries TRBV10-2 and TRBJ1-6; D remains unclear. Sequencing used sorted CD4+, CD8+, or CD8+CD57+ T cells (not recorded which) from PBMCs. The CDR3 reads CASSYSFPASSYNSPLHF. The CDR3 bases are TGTGCCAGCAGTTACTCGTTCCCGGCTAGCTCCTATAATTCACCCCTCCACTTT.